Here is one T cell receptor beta chain with its context. The antigen is undetermined. Trimming left V 5 bases short and J 2 bases short, with 14 bases between. The length of the CDR3 is 15 residues. CDR1 MNHEY and CDR2 SVGAGI come from the germline V gene. The sample belongs to a study of OX40 agonist ivuxolimab in advanced cancers. Turning to the study itself: The study treated patients with ivuxolimab, an agonistic anti-OX40 (CD134) antibody. Three patients responded partially, comprising one with hepatocellular carcinoma and two with cutaneous melanoma. Findings and caveats of the study: More expanded clones were found, on average, in CD8+ than in CD4+ T cells.

Sequencing used immunoSEQ multiplex PCR; TCRdb keeps in-frame clones, though not all of them. The table records about 76,000 clones, approximately 85% of them present only once. The chain has TRBV6-5 and TRBJ2-3; D possibly corresponds to TRBD2 (6 bases). This material consisted of CD4+ or CD8+ T cells sorted from blood, taken in a trial of the OX40 agonist ivuxolimab. This TCR was sampled from an adult with an advanced solid tumor such as melanoma, head and neck, liver or kidney cancer. CDR3 residues: CASSPGAGNTDTQYF. As DNA, the CDR3 is TGTGCCAGCAGTCCTGGAGCGGGCAACACAGATACGCAGTATTTT.